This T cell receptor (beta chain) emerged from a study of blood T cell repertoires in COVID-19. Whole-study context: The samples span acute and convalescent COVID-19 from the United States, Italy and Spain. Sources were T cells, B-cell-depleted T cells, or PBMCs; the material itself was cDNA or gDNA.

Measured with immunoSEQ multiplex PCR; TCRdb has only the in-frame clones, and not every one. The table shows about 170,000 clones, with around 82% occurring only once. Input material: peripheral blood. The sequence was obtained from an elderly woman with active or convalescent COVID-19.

CDR3 bases: TGCGCCAGCAGCTTGGGAGGGGACAGGGTACGGAATGAGCAGTTCTTC. Its translation is CASSLGGDRVRNEQFF. The chain has TRBV5-1 and TRBJ2-1; TRBD1 agrees at 9 bases. The CDR3 spans 16 residues. Germline assignment: CDR1 SGHRS and CDR2 YFSETQ. V trimming: 0 bases; J trimming: 7 bases; junction bases outside the gene matches: 8.